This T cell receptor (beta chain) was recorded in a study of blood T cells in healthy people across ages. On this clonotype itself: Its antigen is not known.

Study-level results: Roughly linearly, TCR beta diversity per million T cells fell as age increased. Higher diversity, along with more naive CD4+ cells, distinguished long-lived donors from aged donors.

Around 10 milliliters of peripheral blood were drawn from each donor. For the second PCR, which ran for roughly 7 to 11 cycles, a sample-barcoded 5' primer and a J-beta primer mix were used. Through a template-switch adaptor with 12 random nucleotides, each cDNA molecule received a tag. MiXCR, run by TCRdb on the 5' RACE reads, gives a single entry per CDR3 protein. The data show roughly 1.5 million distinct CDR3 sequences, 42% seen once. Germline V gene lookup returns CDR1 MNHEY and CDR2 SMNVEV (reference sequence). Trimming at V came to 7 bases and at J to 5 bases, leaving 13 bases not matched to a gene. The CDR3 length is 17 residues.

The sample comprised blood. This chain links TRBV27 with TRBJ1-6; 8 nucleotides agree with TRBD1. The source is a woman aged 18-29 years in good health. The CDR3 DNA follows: TGTGCCAGCAAGACAAGCAGGGGGCTCCCGGATAATTCACCCCTCCACTTT. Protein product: CASKTSRGLPDNSPLHF.